This TCR beta chain was found in a study of shared clonotypes between healthy human individuals. The assay was immunoSEQ multiplex PCR, and TCRdb's table has in-frame clones only and misses some. This sample has more than 850,000 clones, with approximately 80% found just once. Negatively enriched CD4+ T cells were divided by CD45RA into naive and memory. The germline V gene has CDR1 MNHNY and CDR2 SVGAGI (reference sequence). Trimming at V came to 6 bases and at J to 6 bases, leaving 11 bases not matched to a gene. The CDR3 length is 14 residues. The receptor's source is a man between 18 and 35 years old in good health. Some clones in this sample may be carry-over from other donors' samples. This chain links TRBV6-6 with TRBJ2-7, with 7 bases identical to TRBD1. Specimen: memory CD4+ T cells from PBMCs. Subset indicated: CD45RA-negative fraction. CDR3 sequence (DNA): TGTGCCAGCAGCCCCGGCCAGGGGGAAGTCGAGCAGTACTTC. This gives the protein CASSPGQGEVEQYF.